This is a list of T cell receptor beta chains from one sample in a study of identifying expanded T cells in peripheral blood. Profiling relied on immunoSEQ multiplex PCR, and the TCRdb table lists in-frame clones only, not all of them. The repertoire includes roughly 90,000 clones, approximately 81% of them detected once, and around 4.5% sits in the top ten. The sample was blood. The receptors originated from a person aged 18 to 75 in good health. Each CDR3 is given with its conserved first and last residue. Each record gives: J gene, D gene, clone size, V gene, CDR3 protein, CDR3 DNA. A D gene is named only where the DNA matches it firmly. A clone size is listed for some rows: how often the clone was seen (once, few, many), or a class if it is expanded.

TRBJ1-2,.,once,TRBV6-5,CASMLGGGGRNYTF,TGTGCCAGCATGCTTGGGGGCGGTGGGAGAAACTACACCTTC
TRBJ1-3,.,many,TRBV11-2,CASSTNRDWSGNTIYF,TGTGCCAGCAGCACCAACAGGGACTGGTCTGGAAACACCATATATTTT
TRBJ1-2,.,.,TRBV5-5,CASSLGIMGYTF,TGTGCCAGCAGCTTGGGCATTATGGGCTACACCTTC
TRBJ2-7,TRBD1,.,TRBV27,CASSLRTSTGGTSYEQYF,TGTGCCAGCAGTTTAAGAACCTCAACAGGGGGAACCTCCTACGAGCAGTACTTC
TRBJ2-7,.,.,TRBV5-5,CASSYRQESSYEQYF,TGTGCCAGCAGTTATAGACAGGAAAGCTCCTACGAGCAGTACTTC
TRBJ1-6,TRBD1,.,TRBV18,CASSPATGNNSPLHF,TGTGCCAGCTCACCAGCGACAGGGAATAATTCACCCCTCCACTTT
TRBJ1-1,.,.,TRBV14,CASSHDRSRPNTEAFF,TGTGCCAGCAGCCACGACAGGTCACGACCTAACACTGAAGCTTTCTTT
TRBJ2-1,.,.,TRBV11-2,CASTISEGVNEQFF,TGTGCCAGCACCATCTCCGAGGGGGTCAATGAGCAGTTCTTC
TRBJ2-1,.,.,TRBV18,CASSPPVEISYNEQFF,TGTGCCAGCTCACCACCGGTAGAAATCTCCTACAATGAGCAGTTCTTC
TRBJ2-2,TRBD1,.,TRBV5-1,CASSPRDRGLAGELFF,TGCGCCAGCAGCCCCCGGGACAGGGGGTTGGCCGGGGAGCTGTTTTTT
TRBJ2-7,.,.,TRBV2,CASSPRVESYEQYF,TGTGCCAGCAGCCCGCGTGTTGAGTCCTACGAGCAGTACTTC
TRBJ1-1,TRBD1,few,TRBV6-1,CASRGDSDLEAFF,TGTGCCAGCAGGGGGGACAGTGACTTAGAAGCTTTCTTT
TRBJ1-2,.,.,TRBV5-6,CASSSYGTLGGYTF,TGTGCCAGCAGCTCATACGGCACGCTCGGTGGCTACACCTTC
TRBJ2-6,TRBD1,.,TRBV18,CASSPGDRANVLTF,TGTGCCAGCTCACCGGGGGACAGGGCAAACGTCCTGACTTTC
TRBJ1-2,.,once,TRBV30,CAWCPRPATGYTF,TGTGCCTGGTGCCCCCGGCCAGCTACTGGCTACACCTTC
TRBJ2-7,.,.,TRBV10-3,CASSYGRGGYEQYF,TGTGCCAGCAGTTATGGCAGGGGAGGTTACGAGCAGTACTTC
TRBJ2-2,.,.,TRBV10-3,CAIRRGIGTGELFF,TGTGCCATCAGGAGGGGGATTGGCACCGGGGAGCTGTTTTTT
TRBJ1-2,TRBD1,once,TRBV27,CASSTIGGVGGYTF,TGTGCCAGCAGTACAATAGGGGGCGTGGGTGGCTACACCTTC
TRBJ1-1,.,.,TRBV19,CASSTPRMVNTEAFF,TGTGCCAGTAGTACCCCCAGGATGGTGAACACTGAAGCTTTCTTT
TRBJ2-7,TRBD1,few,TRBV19,CASKGTGAYEQYF,TGTGCCAGTAAAGGGACAGGGGCGTACGAGCAGTACTTC
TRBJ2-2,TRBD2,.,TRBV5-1,CASSLTSGPTGELFF,TGCGCCAGCAGCTTAACTAGCGGACCCACCGGGGAGCTGTTTTTT
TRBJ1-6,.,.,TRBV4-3,CASSQAIPGTEDNSPLHF,TGCGCCAGCAGCCAAGCAATTCCCGGGACCGAGGATAATTCACCCCTCCACTTT
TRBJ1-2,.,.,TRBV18,CASSPERSGYTF,TGTGCCAGCTCACCAGAACGGTCTGGCTACACCTTC
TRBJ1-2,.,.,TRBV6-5,CASSYGPGVNNYGYTF,TGTGCCAGCAGTTACGGCCCAGGGGTGAATAACTATGGCTACACCTTC